A single sample is the source of the 30 T cell receptor beta chains below, sequenced in a study of T cell responses to AZD1222 COVID-19 vaccine. The data were produced by immunoSEQ multiplex PCR, yet TCRdb's version contains in-frame clones alone and is incomplete. Among roughly 110,000 clones listed, about 91% were seen once. Here the sequenced sample was peripheral blood, taken 28 days after the second AZD1222 dose. These receptors all stem from an adult who received the AZD1222 COVID-19 vaccine.

CDR3 region: CASSAQGAANTGELFF. In DNA form, the CDR3 reads TGTGCCAGCAGCGCACAGGGGGCCGCGAACACCGGGGAGCTGTTTTTT. J is TRBJ2-2 and V is TRBV7-2, with TRBD1 identical over 9 bases. The CDR3 contains 16 residues. Germline V gene sequence: CDR1 SGHTA, CDR2 FQGNSA. The V gene end was trimmed by 5 bases and the J gene end by 0 bases; junction bases not matched to a gene: 4.

The chain uses TRBV11-2 and TRBJ1-1, with a tentative D call TRBD1 (5 bases). With 6 bases removed from V and 10 bases from J, the gap between germline ends came to 21 bases. There are 14 residues in the CDR3. Germline CDR1 is SGHAT and CDR2 is FQNNGV. The CDR3 region has the DNA TGTGCCAGCAGTTTGACGACCCTTTTAACAGGAGCTTTCTTT. Its protein is CASSLTTLLTGAFF.

The V call is TRBV6-5, the J call TRBJ1-5; perhaps TRBD1 as D (6 bases). Germline V gene data show CDR1 as MNHEY and CDR2 as SVGAGI. V was shortened by 5 bases and J by 7 bases, with 12 bases between the two germline ends. CDR3 length: 13 residues. DNA for the CDR3: TGTGCCAGCAGTCCACAGGGTGGGCAGCCCCAGCATTTT. Amino acids: CASSPQGGQPQHF.

The CDR3 is CASSYSSSWGDTQYF. CDR3 DNA: TGTGCCAGCAGTTACTCTTCTAGTTGGGGTGATACGCAGTATTTT. This chain connects TRBV6-5 to TRBJ2-3, with no clear D. The CDR3 covers 15 residues. Germline values: CDR1 MNHEY, CDR2 SVGAGI. The V end lost 0 bases, the J end lost 6 bases, and 13 bases lay between the germline ends.

The genes are TRBV18 and TRBJ1-1, with D uncertain. The V and J ends lost 2 bases and 4 bases respectively, with 14 bases between them. Germline V lookup: CDR1 KGHSH, CDR2 LQKENI. This CDR3 comprises 15 residues. The CDR3 reads CASSPGPDRSTEAFF. The CDR3 region has the DNA TGTGCCAGCTCACCAGGTCCGGACCGAAGCACTGAAGCTTTCTTT.

The J gene is TRBJ1-5, the V gene TRBV2; maybe TRBD1 (6 bases). There are 17 residues in the CDR3. The V and J ends lost 6 bases and 0 bases respectively, with 18 bases between them. CDR1 and CDR2 (germline): SNHLY, FYNNEI. The CDR3 coding sequence is TGTGCCAGCAGAGACACCTCCGGGACAAATAGCAATCAGCCCCAGCATTTT. This translates into CASRDTSGTNSNQPQHF.

The chain is built from TRBV3-1 (or the pseudogene TRBV3-2) and TRBJ1-2, with D perhaps matching TRBD1 (5 bases). Trimming pared 4 bases from V and 3 bases from J, leaving 15 bases between. Germline V lookup: CDR1 LGHDT, CDR2 YNNKEL (reference sequence). The CDR3 loop spans 15 amino acids. The chain's CDR3 is CASSRVSGADYGYTF. The CDR3 DNA reads TGTGCCAGCAGCCGGGTCTCCGGGGCGGACTATGGCTACACCTTC.

The chain combines TRBV19 with TRBJ1-5, with D uncertain. There are 16 residues in the CDR3. CDR1 LNHDA and CDR2 SQIVND come from the germline V gene (reference sequence). Trimming left V 3 bases short and J 0 bases short, with 12 bases between. This CDR3 reads CASSIQAQGSNQPQHF. The CDR3 nucleotides are TGTGCCAGTAGTATTCAAGCCCAAGGTAGCAATCAGCCCCAGCATTTT.

This rearrangement joins TRBV28 to TRBJ1-2, with 10 nucleotides matching TRBD1. CDR3 length: 14 amino acids. The trim removed 2 bases at V and 7 bases at J, leaving 4 bases unmatched. Germline V lookup: CDR1 MDHEN, CDR2 SYDVKM. The CDR3 nucleotides read TGTGCCAGCAGTTTACTTGGACAGGGGGGTGGCTACACCTTC. Protein sequence: CASSLLGQGGGYTF.

The chain couples TRBV28 to TRBJ1-4; D gene unclear. Trimming cost V 8 bases and J 7 bases, with 11 bases left between them. This CDR3 has 12 amino acids. Germline assignment: CDR1 MDHEN and CDR2 SYDVKM. The CDR3 here is CASQKPGEKLFF. In DNA form, the CDR3 reads TGTGCCAGCCAGAAACCCGGTGAAAAACTGTTTTTT.

This clone was seen just once. This rearrangement joins TRBV18 to TRBJ2-3; unclear D gene. Trimming pared 3 bases from V and 0 bases from J, leaving 13 bases between. Germline lookup yields CDR1 KGHSH and CDR2 LQKENI. The CDR3 has 16 amino acids. The CDR3 nucleotides read TGTGCCAGCTCACCCTACACGGCCCCTAGCACAGATACGCAGTATTTT. Encoded protein: CASSPYTAPSTDTQYF.

In this sample, this clone turned up once. The gene calls are TRBV5-4 and TRBJ1-1; D ambiguous. The V end was cut by 7 bases, the J end by 0 bases, with 7 bases between. CDR1 and CDR2 from the germline V gene are SGHNT and YYREEE (reference sequence). This CDR3 comprises 12 residues. The CDR3: CASGRMNTEAFF. As DNA, the CDR3 is TGTGCCAGCGGACGGATGAACACTGAAGCTTTCTTT. Based on the CDR3 plus reference TRBV5-4 and TRBJ1-1, the full variable domain is ETGVTQSPTHLIKTRGQQVTLRCSSQSGHNTVSWYQQALGQGPQFIFQYYREEENGRGNFPPRFSGLQFPNYSSELNVNALELDDSALYLCASGRMNTEAFFGQGTRLTVV.

This clone was counted only a few times. V gene TRBV7-9 combines with J gene TRBJ2-1; D ambiguous. CDR1 is SEHNR and CDR2 is FQNEAQ in the germline V gene (reference sequence). The V gene lost 2 bases and the J gene lost 12 bases, with 20 bases spanning the gap. This CDR3 comprises 15 residues. The CDR3 region is CASSLLSQAAHGQFF. CDR3 DNA: TGTGCCAGCAGCTTACTAAGCCAGGCCGCCCATGGGCAGTTCTTC.

The V gene is TRBV2, the J gene TRBJ1-4; the D gene is possibly TRBD1 (5 bases). Germline values: CDR1 SNHLY, CDR2 FYNNEI. Trimming removed 5 bases from V and 5 bases from J, with 6 bases in between. CDR3 size: 12 residues. The CDR3 DNA sequence: TGTGCCAGCAGTTGGGACAATGAAAAACTGTTTTTT. This sequence encodes CASSWDNEKLFF.

J is TRBJ2-1 and V is TRBV6-2 or TRBV6-3; 9 bases fit TRBD2. The CDR3 covers 17 residues. With 4 bases clipped from V and 4 bases from J, the junction kept 11 bases outside the gene matches. Germline V gives CDR1 MNHEY, CDR2 SVGEGT. DNA for the CDR3: TGTGCCAGCAGTTCCGACACTAGCGGGCGGAGATACAATGAGCAGTTCTTC. Protein product: CASSSDTSGRRYNEQFF.

Here the CDR3 reads CASSSMYRGVGEQYF. CDR3 in DNA: TGTGCCAGCAGTTCAATGTATCGGGGGGTGGGCGAGCAGTACTTC. The chain employs TRBV6-5 and TRBJ2-7; the match to TRBD2 covers 7 bases. Trimming took 4 bases from V and 6 from J; bases not matched to a gene: 12. The CDR3 spans 15 residues. CDR1 is MNHEY and CDR2 is SVGAGI in the germline V gene.

The V gene is TRBV6-5, the J gene TRBJ2-7, with TRBD1 identical over 7 bases. Germline V lookup: CDR1 MNHEY, CDR2 SVGAGI. This CDR3 comprises 15 residues. Germline trimming cut 5 bases from V and 2 bases from J; bases unmatched to any gene: 9. The CDR3 sequence: CASSKQTGLAYEQYF. The CDR3 region has the DNA TGTGCCAGCAGTAAACAGACAGGGCTTGCCTACGAGCAGTACTTC.

The chain recombines TRBV27 with TRBJ2-7; no clear D gene. V dropped 4 bases and J dropped 3 bases, with 16 bases sitting between them. Germline CDR1 and CDR2: MNHEY and SMNVEV (reference sequence). CDR3 length: 15 residues. The CDR3 loop reads CASSSLQSLSYEQYF. The CDR3 coding sequence is TGTGCCAGCAGTTCCTTGCAGAGTCTGAGCTACGAGCAGTACTTC.

The V call is TRBV6-5, the J call TRBJ1-5; a possible D gene is TRBD1 (5 bases). The CDR3 consists of 14 residues. V shed 7 bases and J shed 5 bases, with 15 bases lying between them. Germline CDR1 and CDR2: MNHEY and SVGAGI. CDR3 in amino acids: CASISRDGYQPQHF. CDR3 DNA: TGTGCCAGCATCTCCAGGGATGGATATCAGCCCCAGCATTTT.

The V and J genes are TRBV5-4 and TRBJ2-2; unclear D gene. Germline loops: CDR1 SGHNT, CDR2 YYREEE (reference sequence). CDR3 length: 13 amino acids. The V end was cut by 4 bases, the J end by 6 bases, with 10 bases between. The CDR3 here is CASSEIGPGELFF. In DNA, the CDR3 is TGTGCCAGCAGCGAGATAGGGCCCGGGGAGCTGTTTTTT.

This chain uses TRBV13 with TRBJ2-5, with a weak D call TRBD1 (6 bases). V was cut by 10 bases and J by 4 bases, with 10 bases left in between. The CDR3 is made up of 11 amino acids. Looked up from germline, CDR1 is PRHDT and CDR2 is FYEKMQ (reference sequence). This CDR3 is CATDSPETQYF. The DNA for the CDR3 is TGTGCCACGGACAGTCCAGAGACCCAGTACTTC.

The chain is built from TRBV7-9 and TRBJ1-1; D might be TRBD1 (5 bases). Trimming shortened V by 2 bases and J by 0 bases, and 7 bases separated the two germline ends. Germline-derived CDR1 and CDR2 are SEHNR and FQNEAQ (reference sequence). There are 14 residues in the CDR3. The CDR3 sequence: CASSLSGLNTEAFF. In DNA form, the CDR3 reads TGTGCCAGCAGCTTATCAGGGTTGAACACTGAAGCTTTCTTT.

The chain joins TRBV28 to TRBJ1-1; D gene ambiguous. The V end was cut by 6 bases, the J end by 11 bases, with 16 bases between. The CDR3 is 12 residues long. Germline V gene lookup returns CDR1 MDHEN and CDR2 SYDVKM. The CDR3 is CASSPQPRRAFF. The CDR3 DNA follows: TGTGCCAGCAGCCCGCAACCCAGACGGGCTTTCTTT.

The rearrangement joins TRBV7-2 to TRBJ1-2; no clear D gene. Germline V gives CDR1 SGHTA, CDR2 FQGNSA. The V end was cut by 5 bases, the J end by 7 bases, with 11 bases between. The CDR3 length is 12 residues. CDR3 nucleotides: TGTGCCAGCAGCCACCGGGGAAGTGGCTACACCTTC. Translation gives CASSHRGSGYTF.

This chain connects TRBV7-6 to TRBJ1-3; D is unclear. Per the germline V gene, CDR1 is SGHVS and CDR2 is FNYEAQ. V was shortened by 1 base and J by 4 bases, with 11 bases between the two germline ends. There are 15 residues in the CDR3. The CDR3 loop reads CASSLGATGGNTIYF. The CDR3 bases are TGTGCCAGCAGCTTAGGGGCGACGGGCGGAAACACCATATATTTT.

With regard to this clone: Other DNA sequences in the same sample also yield this CDR3. The V gene is TRBV11-2, the J gene TRBJ1-4; D may be TRBD1 (5 bases). This CDR3 region has 14 residues. The V gene lost 1 base and the J gene lost 8 bases, with 11 bases spanning the gap. Germline V gene sequence: CDR1 SGHAT, CDR2 FQNNGV. This CDR3 reads CASSLGGEGEKLFF. CDR3 sequence (DNA): TGTGCCAGCAGCTTAGGGGGCGAGGGAGAAAAACTGTTTTTT.

The chain links TRBV9 to TRBJ1-5; no definite D call. V lost 2 bases to trimming and J lost 2 bases, with 2 bases between them. There are 12 residues in the CDR3. The germline V gene encodes CDR1 SGDLS and CDR2 YYNGEE. CDR3 nucleotide sequence: TGTGCCAGCAGCGTTGGCAATCAGCCCCAGCATTTT. The encoded protein is CASSVGNQPQHF. Full variable domain (rest looked up from reference TRBV9 and TRBJ1-5): DSGVTQTPKHLITATGQRVTLRCSPRSGDLSVYWYQQSLDQGLQFLIQYYNGEERAKGNILERFSAQQFPDLHSELNLSSLELGDSALYFCASSVGNQPQHFGDGTRLSIL.

CDR3 sequence: CASSQGEGPYEQYF. The DNA of the CDR3 is TGTGCCAGCAGCCAGGGGGAAGGACCCTACGAGCAGTACTTC. The V gene is TRBV7-3, the J gene TRBJ2-7; 7 nucleotides agree with TRBD1. This CDR3 is built from 14 residues. CDR1 is SGHTA, CDR2 FQGTGA, per germline. With 5 bases clipped from V and 2 bases from J, the junction kept 6 bases outside the gene matches.

Regarding this clone: Different DNA sequences within this sample yield the same CDR3. V gene TRBV7-2 combines with J gene TRBJ2-7; D gene uncertain. Germline CDR1 is SGHTA and CDR2 is FQGNSA. The germline V and J ends were trimmed by 1 base and 4 bases, with 2 bases remaining between them. This CDR3 is 11 amino acids long. The CDR3 protein is CASSLVYEQYF. In DNA form, the CDR3 reads TGTGCCAGCAGCTTAGTGTACGAGCAGTACTTC.

This sequence joins TRBV30 and TRBJ2-2, with D perhaps given as TRBD1 or TRBD2 (5 bases each). In germline, CDR1 is GTSNPN, CDR2 SVGIG (reference sequence). The CDR3 covers 14 residues. As DNA, the CDR3 is TGTAGGGCCAGGTCCCGAGGGGCTGGCGGGGAGCTGTTTTTT. Protein: CRARSRGAGGELFF.